The 22 T cell receptor beta chains presented below share a single source sample, sequenced in a study of T cell clonotyping in hematopoietic cell transplantation. The assay was immunoSEQ multiplex PCR, and TCRdb's table has in-frame clones only and misses some. The table has about 9,000 clones, 60% to 80% seen once; the top ten hold about 49%. The sample consisted of peripheral blood mononuclear cells, taken 180 days after allogeneic stem cell transplant. The receptors stem from a female patient between 50 and 59 years old who had an allogeneic stem cell transplant from a related donor, so the T cells may come from the graft donor. Some clones in this sample may be carry-over from other donors' samples.

The chain recombines TRBV29-1 with TRBJ1-1; 8 nucleotides line up with TRBD1. The CDR3 loop spans 15 amino acids. Germline CDR1 and CDR2: SQVTM and ANQGSEA. J gave up 4 bases and V 7 bases, and 14 bases lay outside the gene matches. CDR3 in DNA: TGCAGCGATAACCCCCAGGGGGCGGGGGTCACTGAAGCTTTCTTT. Translating gives CSDNPQGAGVTEAFF.

The chain is built from TRBV28 and TRBJ1-1; 7 nucleotides align to TRBD1. The CDR3 length is 16 residues. V lost 5 bases, J lost 4 bases, and 13 bases stayed unmatched. Germline values: CDR1 MDHEN, CDR2 SYDVKM. CDR3 loop: CASSNYRGAGVTEAFF. CDR3 bases: TGTGCCAGCAGTAACTACAGGGGAGCGGGGGTCACTGAAGCTTTCTTT.

The chain carries TRBV6-5 and TRBJ2-7; D gene uncertain. Germline lookup yields CDR1 MNHEY and CDR2 SVGAGI. The germline V and J ends were trimmed by 8 bases and 10 bases, with 24 bases remaining between them. The CDR3 runs to 14 residues. The CDR3 loop reads CASGNRPGGVDQYF. The CDR3 bases are TGTGCCAGCGGCAATCGGCCCGGTGGCGTCGACCAGTACTTC.

The chain joins TRBV4-3 to TRBJ2-7; no definite D call. Trimming removed 4 bases at V and 0 bases at J, with 10 bases between. This CDR3 region has 14 residues. Germline V CDR1 and CDR2: LGHNA, YSLEER. The DNA for the CDR3 is TGCGCCAGCAGCCCCCGATTCCTCTCCTACGAGCAGTACTTC. Translated: CASSPRFLSYEQYF.

V usage is TRBV13 and J usage is TRBJ2-3, with D unclear. The CDR3 contains 14 residues. The germline V gene has CDR1 PRHDT and CDR2 FYEKMQ (reference sequence). The germline V and J ends were trimmed by 4 bases and 8 bases, with 16 bases remaining between them. As DNA, the CDR3 is TGTGCCAGCAGCTCCTGGACCAGTTTTCGTACGCAGTATTTT. Amino acids: CASSSWTSFRTQYF.

This clone was counted between two and nine times. The chain combines TRBV7-2 with TRBJ2-3; 11 bases are shared with TRBD2. Germline loops: CDR1 SGHTA, CDR2 FQGNSA. V shed 3 bases and J 7 bases; nucleotides not matched to a gene: 9. The CDR3 has 16 amino acids. This CDR3 is CASSFGPGTSGYTQYF. In DNA form, the CDR3 reads TGTGCCAGCAGCTTTGGGCCCGGGACTAGCGGTTATACGCAGTATTTT. The full variable domain, its missing parts supplied by reference TRBV7-2 and TRBJ2-3, is GAGVSQSPSNKVTEKGKDVELRCDPISGHTALYWYRQSLGQGLEFLIYFQGNSAPDKSGLPSDRFSAERTGGSVSTLTIQRTQQEDSAVYLCASSFGPGTSGYTQYFGPGTRLTVL.

This clone is deemed medium-sized. This chain uses TRBV11-2 with TRBJ2-2; maybe TRBD2 (6 bases). CDR1 and CDR2 (germline): SGHAT, FQNNGV. V was trimmed by 6 bases and J by 3 bases, leaving 14 bases between them. CDR3 length: 15 amino acids. The CDR3 here is CASRLRWEDTGELFF. DNA for the CDR3: TGTGCCAGCAGACTAAGGTGGGAGGACACCGGGGAGCTGTTTTTT.

Turning to this clone: Compared with germline, one end of the junction differs, possibly owing to a read error. The chain uses TRBV9 and TRBJ1-2; D is possibly TRBD1 (5 bases). Germline V gene data show CDR1 as SGDLS and CDR2 as YYNGEE. This CDR3 is 12 amino acids long. The CDR3 DNA follows: TGTGCCAGCAGCGTAGAAGAAGGGGACGGTTACTTC. Translated, it gives CASSVEEGDGYF.

V is TRBV7-8 and J is TRBJ2-1; the D gene is possibly TRBD2 (5 bases). Germline CDR1 reads SGHVS; CDR2 reads FQNEAQ. The CDR3 contains 14 residues. The V gene lost 9 bases and the J gene lost 0 bases, with 12 bases spanning the gap. The CDR3 region has the DNA TGTGCCAGTAACGGGGTGAACTCCTACAATGAGCAGTTCTTC. Translating it yields CASNGVNSYNEQFF.

This clone was seen a handful of times. The chain combines TRBV7-9 with TRBJ2-2, with a tentative D call TRBD1 (6 bases). The V end lost 8 bases, the J end lost 8 bases, and 21 bases lay between the germline ends. Germline-derived CDR1 and CDR2 are SEHNR and FQNEAQ (reference sequence). The CDR3 contains 15 residues. CDR3 residues: CASGFGGGSKGELFF. As DNA, the CDR3 is TGTGCCAGCGGGTTTGGGGGCGGCTCGAAGGGGGAGCTGTTTTTT.

The chain links TRBV6-5 to TRBJ1-3, with D unresolved. CDR3 length equals 14 residues. Trimming pared 6 bases from V and 1 base from J, leaving 10 bases between. Looked up from germline, CDR1 is MNHEY and CDR2 is SVGAGI. CDR3 region: CASRDGGSGNTIYF. Here the CDR3 DNA reads TGTGCCAGCAGGGACGGCGGATCTGGAAACACCATATATTTT.

CDR3 loop: CASSPVGGGTTEAFF. The CDR3 coding sequence is TGTGCCAGCAGCCCCGTCGGGGGAGGGACCACTGAAGCTTTCTTT. V gene TRBV4-2 combines with J gene TRBJ1-1, with D possibly being TRBD1 (5 bases). The V gene lost 4 bases and the J gene lost 4 bases, with 16 bases spanning the gap. Germline CDR1 reads LGHNA; CDR2 reads YNFKEQ. This CDR3 has 15 amino acids.

The rearrangement uses TRBV9 and TRBJ1-2, with D hard to call. Germline V gene data show CDR1 as SGDLS and CDR2 as YYNGEE. This CDR3 has 12 residues. Trimming cost V 4 bases and J 5 bases, with 9 bases left between them. This chain's CDR3 is CASSTTGYGYTF. The CDR3 nucleotides are TGTGCCAGCAGCACTACGGGATATGGCTACACCTTC.

V is TRBV5-1 and J is TRBJ1-2, with a possible D match to TRBD1 (6 bases). The CDR3 spans 14 residues. Germline assignment: CDR1 SGHRS and CDR2 YFSETQ. V was cut by 4 bases and J by 3 bases, with 13 bases left in between. CDR3 region: CASSVDSPDYGYTF. CDR3 nucleotide sequence: TGCGCCAGCAGCGTGGACAGCCCGGACTATGGCTACACCTTC. Using reference TRBV5-1 and TRBJ1-2 for the parts outside the CDR3, the full variable domain is KAGVTQTPRYLIKTRGQQVTLSCSPISGHRSVSWYQQTPGQGLQFLFEYFSETQRNKGNFPGRFSGRQFSNSRSEMNVSTLELGDSALYLCASSVDSPDYGYTFGSGTRLTVV.

The V call is TRBV30, the J call TRBJ2-1; TRBD2 might be the D (6 bases). Trimming shortened V by 1 base and J by 0 bases, and 10 bases separated the two germline ends. Germline V gene lookup returns CDR1 GTSNPN and CDR2 SVGIG (reference sequence). This CDR3 is 15 amino acids long. CDR3 nucleotides: TGTGCCTGGAGTGGGGGGGTGAGCTCCTACAATGAGCAGTTCTTC. Its translation is CAWSGGVSSYNEQFF.

This chain uses TRBV7-2 with TRBJ1-4, with 7 bases matching TRBD1. This CDR3 is 15 amino acids long. CDR1 SGHTA and CDR2 FQGNSA come from the germline V gene. Trimming took 5 bases from V and 4 from J; bases not matched to a gene: 7. The CDR3 sequence is CASSGGTAINEKLFF. The CDR3 DNA is TGTGCCAGCAGCGGGGGGACAGCGATTAATGAAAAACTGTTTTTT.

The V and J genes are TRBV9 and TRBJ2-3; tentative D call: TRBD2 (6 bases). Deletions cut 6 bases from V and 4 bases from J, with 18 bases between. CDR3 length equals 15 residues. Germline V lookup: CDR1 SGDLS, CDR2 YYNGEE. In nucleotides, the CDR3 is TGTGCCAGCACCCCTGGAGGGAGGTACCCAGATACGCAGTATTTT. Its translation is CASTPGGRYPDTQYF.

This clone appeared a single time. The CDR3 loop is CASSPRTSDGTDTQYF. For the CDR3, the DNA is TGTGCCAGCTCACCGCGGACTAGCGACGGCACAGATACGCAGTATTTT. V and J are TRBV18 and TRBJ2-3, with TRBD2 matching 9 bases. Germline V gene sequence: CDR1 KGHSH, CDR2 LQKENI. Unmatched junction bases numbered 5, after V lost 3 bases and J lost 1 base. This CDR3 comprises 16 residues.

The V call is TRBV5-4, the J call TRBJ1-2; 8 bases map to TRBD1. Per germline, CDR1 SGHNT and CDR2 YYREEE (reference sequence). There are 15 residues in the CDR3. V trimming: 3 bases; J trimming: 3 bases; junction bases outside the gene matches: 7. CDR3 amino acids: CASSSQDRGYYGYTF. The DNA for the CDR3 is TGTGCCAGCAGCTCCCAAGACAGGGGATACTATGGCTACACCTTC.

This clone is medium-sized (0.01 to 0.1%) within its sample. The chain is built from TRBV7-2 and TRBJ1-3; no firm D call. Trimming left V 5 bases short and J 2 bases short, with 4 bases between. CDR1 and CDR2 from the germline V gene are SGHTA and FQGNSA. The CDR3 spans 12 residues. In DNA, the CDR3 is TGTGCCAGCAGCCGAACTGGAAACACCATATATTTT. Residues: CASSRTGNTIYF.

This chain connects TRBV19 to TRBJ1-1; D ambiguous. Germline CDR1 and CDR2: LNHDA and SQIVND (reference sequence). The CDR3 runs 13 residues. Trimming cost V 4 bases and J 1 base, with 7 bases left between them. CDR3 nucleotides: TGTGCCAGTAGTAGTCGACAGAACACTGAAGCTTTCTTT. It yields the protein CASSSRQNTEAFF.

This clone is classed as medium-sized. The chain employs TRBV2 and TRBJ1-6, with D perhaps matching TRBD1 (6 bases). The CDR3 has 14 amino acids. Germline V lookup: CDR1 SNHLY, CDR2 FYNNEI. Trimming removed 6 bases at V and 4 bases at J, with 10 bases between. This CDR3 is CASRIRGYNSPLHF. The CDR3 nucleotides are TGTGCCAGCAGAATCAGGGGATATAATTCACCCCTCCACTTT.